Presented here are 19 T cell receptor beta chains from one specimen sequenced in a study of human T cells and chemical hapten exposure. Time point denoted: patch test 3, about 24 weeks after DPC sensitization. Regarding treatment: therapeutic diphenylcyclopropenone sensitization with weekly scalp DPC. TCRdb ran MiXCR on the RACE reads and lists one entry per CDR3 protein. Among about 82,000 distinct CDR3 sequences, approximately 12% were seen once, and the ten largest hold more than 4.5%. Sequenced material: whole blood, taken in connection with sensitization to the hapten diphenylcyclopropenone (DPC). These receptors were obtained from a woman aged 50 to 60 with alopecia areata. Some clones in this sample may be carry-over from other donors' samples.

This clonotype was counted a few times. The J gene is TRBJ2-3, the V gene TRBV2; no reliable D call. This CDR3 spans 16 amino acids. Trimming cost V 3 bases and J 3 bases, with 16 bases left between them. CDR1 and CDR2 from the germline V gene are SNHLY and FYNNEI. CDR3 nucleotides: TGTGCCAGCAGTGATGGGCGTACAACCCCGACAGATACGCAGTATTTT. It specifies CASSDGRTTPTDTQYF.

This clonotype was counted only a few times. J is TRBJ2-5 and V is TRBV27; 11 bases fit TRBD2. Unmatched junction bases numbered 5, after V lost 3 bases and J lost 5 bases. The CDR3 consists of 15 residues. Looked up from germline, CDR1 is MNHEY and CDR2 is SMNVEV (reference sequence). The CDR3, as DNA: TGTGCCAGCAGTTTTAGCGGGAGGGCCGCGGAGACCCAGTACTTC. Its protein product is CASSFSGRAAETQYF.

V gene TRBV15 combines with J gene TRBJ1-3; tentative D call: TRBD1 (6 bases). Germline CDR1 is LNHNV and CDR2 is YYDKDF (reference sequence). This CDR3 is 17 amino acids long. V was pared by 0 bases and J by 3 bases, with 15 bases between. This chain's CDR3 is CATSRDNKGVFGNTIYF. CDR3 coding DNA: TGTGCCACCAGCAGAGATAACAAGGGGGTCTTTGGAAACACCATATATTTT. The variable domain in full, completed from reference TRBV15 and TRBJ1-3, reads DAMVIQNPRYQVTQFGKPVTLSCSQTLNHNVMYWYQQKSSQAPKLLFHYYDKDFNNEADTPDNFQSRRPNTSFCFLDIRSPGLGDTAMYLCATSRDNKGVFGNTIYFGEGSWLTVV.

This clonotype has only a few counts. The V gene is TRBV3-1, the J gene TRBJ2-1; D is ambiguous. CDR1 LGHDT and CDR2 YNNKEL come from the germline V gene (reference sequence). The CDR3 has 14 amino acids. The germline V and J ends were trimmed by 4 bases and 6 bases, with 13 bases remaining between them. In DNA form, the CDR3 reads TGTGCCAGCAGCCCCCAAACGATCAGCAATGAGCAGTTCTTC. Encoded protein: CASSPQTISNEQFF.

This clonotype was seen a handful of times. This rearrangement joins TRBV29-1 to TRBJ2-1; D uncertain. This CDR3 region has 14 residues. CDR1 and CDR2 (germline): SQVTM, ANQGSEA. V was pared by 3 bases and J by 2 bases, with 11 bases between. CDR3 nucleotides: TGCAGCGTTGAGTACCCTGGGACCTACAATGAGCAGTTCTTC. Translation gives CSVEYPGTYNEQFF.

This clonotype was observed many times. V is TRBV3-1 and J is TRBJ2-2; TRBD2 agrees at 9 bases. Germline trimming cut 5 bases from V and 4 bases from J; bases unmatched to any gene: 8. Germline CDR1 reads LGHDT; CDR2 reads YNNKEL (reference sequence). This CDR3 comprises 16 residues. The CDR3 coding sequence is TGTGCCAGCAGCGGCGGGACTAGCTCTCCCACCGGGGAGCTGTTTTTT. Translating gives CASSGGTSSPTGELFF.

This clonotype has only a few counts. The chain couples TRBV7-2 to TRBJ1-1; D ambiguous. From germline, CDR1 is SGHTA and CDR2 FQGNSA. This CDR3 has 15 amino acids. The V and J ends lost 5 bases and 1 base respectively, with 14 bases between them. CDR3 DNA: TGTGCCAGCAGCCCAATCCTGGCTCCGAACACTGAAGCTTTCTTT. Amino acids: CASSPILAPNTEAFF.

In this sample, this clonotype turned up once. The V gene is TRBV7-6, the J gene TRBJ2-7, with 7 bases matching TRBD2. Germline CDR1 reads SGHVS; CDR2 reads FNYEAQ. The CDR3 spans 16 residues. J lost 2 bases, V lost 3 bases, and 10 bases had no gene match. CDR3 bases: TGTGCCAGCAGCTTGCGAGGTAGCGGGCCCACCTACGAGCAGTACTTC. Translated: CASSLRGSGPTYEQYF.

This clonotype counts as medium-sized. CDR3 DNA sequence: TGCGCCAGCAGCTTGGCGGGAGAGACCCAGTACTTC. Translated: CASSLAGETQYF. The chain carries TRBV5-1 and TRBJ2-5; D is undetermined. V was pared by 0 bases and J by 4 bases, with 4 bases between. The CDR3 has 12 residues. Germline lookup yields CDR1 SGHRS and CDR2 YFSETQ.

The gene calls are TRBV6-1 and TRBJ2-5, with 10 bases aligning to TRBD2. CDR3 size: 15 residues. After removal of 2 bases from V and 3 bases from J, the junction contained 3 bases not matched to a gene. Germline V gives CDR1 MNHNS, CDR2 SASEGT. The DNA for the CDR3 is TGTGCCAGCAGTGAAATCACTAGCGGGAAAGAGACCCAGTACTTC. Residues: CASSEITSGKETQYF.

This clonotype has ten or more counts. The chain combines TRBV4-1 with TRBJ2-7; 11 bases line up with TRBD1. V was pared by 0 bases and J by 5 bases, with 12 bases of the junction left unmatched. Germline CDR1 and CDR2: MGHRA and YSYEKL. This CDR3 is 18 amino acids long. Written as DNA, the CDR3 is TGCGCCAGCAGCCAAGACGGGACAGGGGGTTACAGTCAGAACGAGCAGTACTTC. Amino acid sequence: CASSQDGTGGYSQNEQYF.

This clonotype was recorded at least ten times. The chain links TRBV6-2 or TRBV6-3 to TRBJ2-1; D possibly corresponds to TRBD1 (5 bases). CDR3 length equals 14 residues. CDR1 and CDR2 from the germline V gene are MNHEY and SVGEGT. V was trimmed by 0 bases and J by 6 bases, leaving 9 bases between them. CDR3: CASSYSQGPNEQFF. The CDR3 nucleotides read TGTGCCAGCAGTTACTCTCAGGGTCCCAATGAGCAGTTCTTC.

This clonotype was detected ten times or more. The chain employs TRBV29-1 and TRBJ2-3, with D unresolved. V was trimmed by 2 bases and J by 1 base, leaving 4 bases between them. Germline V lookup: CDR1 SQVTM, CDR2 ANQGSEA. CDR3 length: 12 amino acids. CDR3 coding DNA: TGCAGCGTTGAAATCGGCACAGATACGCAGTATTTT. Protein product: CSVEIGTDTQYF.

This clonotype was detected many times. V usage is TRBV20-1 and J usage is TRBJ2-3, with TRBD2 matching 10 bases. V lost 2 bases and J lost 3; bases outside the gene matches: 11. CDR1 and CDR2 from the germline V gene are DFQATT and SNEGSKA (reference sequence). CDR3 length: 17 amino acids. CDR3 nucleotide sequence: TGCAGTGCTAGACGTTCTAGCGGGAGCCCCCCGACAGATACGCAGTATTTT. It is translated as CSARRSSGSPPTDTQYF.

The table lists this clonotype with a few counts. The chain links TRBV20-1 to TRBJ1-6, with TRBD1 matching 7 bases. V shed 3 bases and J 6 bases; nucleotides not matched to a gene: 8. Germline V CDR1 and CDR2: DFQATT, SNEGSKA (reference sequence). This CDR3 spans 15 amino acids. The CDR3 region has the DNA TGCAGTGCTAGGCGCAGGGGGACGCGTAATTCACCCCTCCACTTT. As protein: CSARRRGTRNSPLHF.

In its sample, this clonotype was seen many times. The CDR3 region has the DNA TGTGCCAGCACCCAGACGGGAGCTCCCTACGAGCAGTACTTC. The encoded protein is CASTQTGAPYEQYF. This chain connects TRBV14 to TRBJ2-7, with D perhaps TRBD2 (6 bases). Trimming took off 7 bases at V and 2 bases at J, with 15 bases between the two ends. Germline V gives CDR1 SGHDN, CDR2 FVKESK. The length of the CDR3 is 14 residues.

This clonotype was seen at least ten times. The chain carries TRBV23-1 and TRBJ2-1, with TRBD2 matching over 12 bases. TRBV23-1 qualifies as an ORF whose function is uncertain. Trimming removed 2 bases from V and 5 bases from J; junction bases left unmatched: 4. The CDR3 covers 16 residues. CDR3 in DNA: TGCGCCAGCAGTCAAGTACTAGCGGGAGGAAACAATGAGCAGTTCTTC. Its translation: CASSQVLAGGNNEQFF.

This clonotype was picked up many times. The gene calls are TRBV20-1 and TRBJ2-7; 9 bases align to TRBD2. CDR1 and CDR2 from the germline V gene are DFQATT and SNEGSKA (reference sequence). V lost 6 bases to trimming and J lost 3 bases; unmatched junction nucleotides: 12. The CDR3 loop spans 15 amino acids. The CDR3: CSAPGASGTLYEQYF. The CDR3 nucleotides are TGCAGTGCCCCGGGGGCTAGCGGGACTCTCTACGAGCAGTACTTC.

This clonotype turned up a few times. The chain carries TRBV29-1 and TRBJ1-2; the D gene is possibly TRBD1 (5 bases). This CDR3 has 12 amino acids. Germline V gives CDR1 SQVTM, CDR2 ANQGSEA. V gave up 6 bases and J gave up 4 bases, with 12 bases separating them. CDR3 sequence reads: CSVQGVAYGYTF. In DNA form, the CDR3 reads TGCAGCGTCCAGGGAGTTGCCTATGGCTACACCTTC.